One sample yielded the 19 T cell receptor beta chains listed below, sequenced in a study of memory CD4+ T cells and cytomegalovirus serostatus. Produced via immunoSEQ multiplex PCR; TCRdb's table is partial and in-frame only. This sample yields approximately 56,000 clones, of which about 81% are seen a single time; approximately 0.43% belongs to the top ten. The sort gate was single viable CD3+CD4+CD8-CD45RO+ cells for memory CD4+ T cells. Sample: memory CD4+ T cells from blood. Receptors originate from an adult in good health and CMV-seronegative.

This chain joins TRBV7-3 and TRBJ1-6; 9 positions match TRBD1. V was clipped by 5 bases and J by 10 bases; unmatched bases: 9. CDR3 length equals 15 residues. The germline CDR1 and CDR2 sequences are SGHTA and FQGTGA. The CDR3 spells CASSPVGTGISPLHF. The CDR3 DNA is TGTGCCAGCAGCCCAGTCGGGACAGGGATATCACCCCTCCACTTT.

CDR3 DNA: TGTGCCAGCAGTTACACGAGCGGGTATCAAGAGACCCAGTACTTC. Residues: CASSYTSGYQETQYF. This chain uses TRBV6-5 with TRBJ2-5, with D perhaps TRBD2 (6 bases). The ends were cut back, 2 bases at V and 2 bases at J, with 12 bases in the middle. The germline V gene encodes CDR1 MNHEY and CDR2 SVGAGI. CDR3 size: 15 residues.

This chain links TRBV7-2 with TRBJ2-1; no clear D. The V and J ends lost 3 bases and 3 bases respectively, with 12 bases between them. Per germline, CDR1 SGHTA and CDR2 FQGNSA. This CDR3 is built from 15 residues. CDR3 sequence: CASSFWATDYNEQFF. As DNA, the CDR3 is TGTGCCAGCAGCTTTTGGGCTACAGACTACAATGAGCAGTTCTTC.

This CDR3 is CAIAGGDKDGAGKETQYF. The CDR3 coding sequence is TGTGCCATCGCGGGGGGGGACAAGGACGGAGCGGGGAAGGAGACCCAGTACTTC. The chain combines TRBV10-3 with TRBJ2-5; 9 nucleotides line up with TRBD2. Trimming at V came to 8 bases and at J to 5 bases, leaving 21 bases not matched to a gene. Germline CDR1 and CDR2: ENHRY and SYGVKD. CDR3 length equals 18 residues.

This clone was counted once. CDR3 DNA sequence: TGTGCCAGCAGTTCCACCAATCAGCCCCAGCATTTT. It specifies CASSSTNQPQHF. This chain links TRBV28 with TRBJ1-5; no definite D call. Germline V gives CDR1 MDHEN, CDR2 SYDVKM. Deletions cut 4 bases from V and 3 bases from J, with 4 bases between. CDR3 length: 12 amino acids.

This rearrangement joins TRBV6-5 to TRBJ1-5; D not certain. V lost 9 bases to trimming and J lost 0 bases, with 12 bases between them. This CDR3 has 14 amino acids. Per the germline V gene, CDR1 is MNHEY and CDR2 is SVGAGI. CDR3 DNA sequence: TGTGCCAGTAGGCAGATAAATAGCAATCAGCCCCAGCATTTT. Translation gives CASRQINSNQPQHF.

The chain carries TRBV27 and TRBJ1-1; D may be TRBD1 (6 bases). V shed 6 bases and J shed 1 base, with 15 bases lying between them. The CDR3 is 15 residues long. Germline V gene lookup returns CDR1 MNHEY and CDR2 SMNVEV (reference sequence). The CDR3 is CASSPRGGRNTEAFF. The CDR3 DNA follows: TGTGCCAGCAGCCCCAGGGGAGGGAGGAACACTGAAGCTTTCTTT.

There are a few counts of this clone. V is TRBV18 and J is TRBJ1-1; D perhaps matches TRBD1 (5 bases). Germline lookup yields CDR1 KGHSH and CDR2 LQKENI. CDR3 length: 12 amino acids. V was shortened by 3 bases and J by 5 bases, with 7 bases between the two germline ends. The CDR3 DNA follows: TGTGCCAGCTCACCCCGGACAACTGAAGCTTTCTTT. Its protein is CASSPRTTEAFF.

Here the CDR3 reads CASSFGGTGELFF. The CDR3 region has the DNA TGTGCCAGCAGCTTTGGGGGGACCGGGGAGCTGTTTTTT. The gene calls are TRBV7-6 and TRBJ2-2; D is perhaps TRBD2 (6 bases). V lost 3 bases and J lost 5, with 7 bases in between. The CDR3 is 13 amino acids. From germline, CDR1 is SGHVS and CDR2 FNYEAQ.

The chain links TRBV18 to TRBJ2-7; 7 bases line up with TRBD2. The CDR3 consists of 14 residues. Per the germline V gene, CDR1 is KGHSH and CDR2 is LQKENI. J lost 5 bases, V lost 2 bases, and 6 bases had no gene match. The CDR3 spells CASSPGAGRDEQYF. In DNA form, the CDR3 reads TGTGCCAGCTCACCAGGAGCGGGGAGGGACGAGCAGTACTTC.

This chain uses TRBV7-9 with TRBJ2-1; D may be TRBD2 (5 bases). This CDR3 region has 13 residues. From germline, CDR1 is SEHNR and CDR2 FQNEAQ (reference sequence). V lost 5 bases and J lost 4, with 9 bases in between. CDR3 residues: CASSTTGYNEQFF. The CDR3 nucleotides are TGTGCCAGCAGCACAACGGGGTACAATGAGCAGTTCTTC.

The chain is built from TRBV7-9 and TRBJ1-1, with D uncertain. V was shortened by 5 bases and J by 4 bases, with 11 bases between the two germline ends. The CDR3 totals 13 residues. The germline CDR1 and CDR2 sequences are SEHNR and FQNEAQ (reference sequence). Here the CDR3 reads CASSPGEGTEAFF. DNA for the CDR3: TGTGCCAGCAGCCCCGGTGAGGGCACTGAAGCTTTCTTT.

The chain links TRBV9 to TRBJ2-5, with unresolved D. Trimming left V 0 bases short and J 3 bases short, with 12 bases between. From germline, CDR1 is SGDLS and CDR2 YYNGEE. CDR3 length: 15 residues. The CDR3 coding sequence is TGTGCCAGCAGCGTAGGAGGTCCACACGAAGAGACCCAGTACTTC. Its translation is CASSVGGPHEETQYF. The full variable domain, completed using reference TRBV9 and TRBJ2-5, is DSGVTQTPKHLITATGQRVTLRCSPRSGDLSVYWYQQSLDQGLQFLIQYYNGEERAKGNILERFSAQQFPDLHSELNLSSLELGDSALYFCASSVGGPHEETQYFGPGTRLLVL.

The V call is TRBV23-1, the J call TRBJ2-7; D remains ambiguous. TRBV23-1 is noted as an ORF with a role that remains uncertain. CDR3 length equals 14 residues. Trimming took off 9 bases at V and 3 bases at J, with 18 bases between the two ends. In nucleotides, the CDR3 is TGCGCCAGGAGTAACGGGCTTACGTTCTACGAGCAGTACTTC. Translation gives CARSNGLTFYEQYF.

V usage is TRBV15 and J usage is TRBJ2-1, with 9 nucleotides matching TRBD2. Trimming cost V 0 bases and J 9 bases; bases outside gene matches: 9. CDR1 is LNHNV, CDR2 YYDKDF, per germline (reference sequence). CDR3 length: 16 residues. Written as DNA, the CDR3 is TGTGCCACCAGCAGAGAAGGGACTAGCCGCCGGGGTGAGCAGTTCTTC. Its translation: CATSREGTSRRGEQFF.

The chain recombines TRBV30 with TRBJ2-5; D might be TRBD2 (7 bases). Trimming stripped 4 bases from V and 5 bases from J, with 17 bases between. The germline gives CDR1 GTSNPN, CDR2 SVGIG (reference sequence). CDR3 length equals 14 residues. CDR3 sequence reads: CAWTRGGGPETQYF. The CDR3 region has the DNA TGTGCCTGGACCCGAGGGGGGGGGCCGGAGACCCAGTACTTC.

The chain carries TRBV4-2 and TRBJ1-3, with TRBD1 identical over 8 bases. The CDR3 consists of 18 residues. CDR1 is LGHNA, CDR2 YNFKEQ, per germline. V shed 0 bases, J shed 1 base, and the junction held 8 bases outside the gene matches. CDR3 region: CASSQDVPGQGSGNTIYF. Written as DNA, the CDR3 is TGTGCCAGCAGCCAAGATGTCCCCGGACAGGGTTCTGGAAACACCATATATTTT.

The chain combines TRBV30 with TRBJ1-1, with unresolved D. CDR3 length: 11 residues. Germline V gene sequence: CDR1 GTSNPN, CDR2 SVGIG (reference sequence). CDR3 sequence reads: CAADRAQNAFF. CDR3 sequence (DNA): TGTGCGGCGGATCGGGCCCAGAACGCTTTCTTT. The whole variable domain, filled in from reference TRBV30 and TRBJ1-1, reads SQTIHQWPATLVQPVGSPLSLECTVEGTSNPNLYWYRQAAGRGLQLLFYSVGIGQISSEVPQNLSASRPQDRQFILSSKKLLLSDSGFYLCAADRAQNAFFGQGTRLTVV.

This chain uses TRBV5-5 with TRBJ1-2; D might be TRBD1 (5 bases). CDR1 SGHKS and CDR2 YYEKEE come from the germline V gene (reference sequence). The CDR3 is 14 amino acids. Trimming left V 7 bases short and J 2 bases short, with 15 bases between. The CDR3 DNA reads as TGTGCCAGCCGTAAGGAGGGGTCGAACTATGGCTACACCTTC. Its protein product is CASRKEGSNYGYTF.